A selection of T cell receptor beta chains follows, all from one sample in a study of neurological immune-mediated disorders. Via MiXCR, TCRdb re-called the 5' RACE reads, giving one row per CDR3 protein. The data hold roughly 30,000 distinct CDR3 sequences, with 20% to 25% observed a single time. The sequencing input was CD4+ T cells from blood. These receptors all come from a man over 45 with HTLV-1-associated myelopathy (HAM/TSP). Both conserved end residues are part of each CDR3. Each record gives: D gene, V gene, clone size, J gene, CDR3 DNA, CDR3 protein. The D gene is left open where the match is weak. The listing skips clone size in some rows; elsewhere it reads once, few, many or a size class.

>-|TRBV29-1|many|TRBJ2-1
TGCAGCTCGCGGGAAACTAGTTTCAATGAGCAGTTCTTC
CSSRETSFNEQFF
>TRBD2|TRBV15|many|TRBJ2-3
TGTGCCACCAGTGAAGGACTAGCGGGAGCAGATACGCAGTATTTT
CATSEGLAGADTQYF
>-|TRBV5-1|many|TRBJ2-1
TGCGCCAGCAGCCCGCGCCTAGAAAGCGTTTATCGGCTGTTCTTC
CASSPRLESVYRLFF
>TRBD1|TRBV20-1|many|TRBJ1-1
TGCAGTGCTAGAGGGGACAGGGGGCGGCACACTGAAGCTTTCTTT
CSARGDRGRHTEAFF
>-|TRBV20-1|-|TRBJ1-6
TGCAGTGCTAGTTTGGGACATGGACTTCTAAATTCACCCCTCCACTTT
CSASLGHGLLNSPLHF
>TRBD1|TRBV15|-|TRBJ1-2
TGTGCCACCAGCAGAGGAGGGACAGTCCGGGGAGTGGATGGCTACACCTTC
CATSRGGTVRGVDGYTF
>-|TRBV19|many|TRBJ2-1
TGTGCCAGTAGTATAAGACTAACTAACTACAATGAGCAGTTCTTC
CASSIRLTNYNEQFF
>-|TRBV5-1|many|TRBJ2-2
TGCGCCAGCCGTCTGTTCGCGAACACCGGGGAGCTGTTTTTT
CASRLFANTGELFF
>-|TRBV20-1|-|TRBJ1-2
TGCAGTGCTAGAGATAGGGCAGGTTGGGATTCCTACTATGGCTACACCTTC
CSARDRAGWDSYYGYTF
>-|TRBV20-1|few|TRBJ1-5
TGCAGTGCTAATGCGGGGGGCCTGAGCAATCAGCCCCAGCATTTT
CSANAGGLSNQPQHF
>-|TRBV18|many|TRBJ1-1
TGTGCCAGCTCACCACTGGCAGGGGCAGCAGCTGAAGCTTTCTTT
CASSPLAGAAAEAFF
>TRBD1|TRBV6-5|few|TRBJ1-5
TGTGCCAGCAGACCCAACAGGGGAGCTAGCAATCAGCCCCAGCATTTT
CASRPNRGASNQPQHF
>TRBD1|TRBV7-9|many|TRBJ2-1
TGTGCCAGCAGCCCCCCCGGGACAGGGATGAATGAGCAGTTCTTC
CASSPPGTGMNEQFF
>TRBD2|TRBV7-2|many|TRBJ2-1
TGTGCCAGCAGCGGAAGCGGGGGCTCCTACAATGAGCAGTTCTTC
CASSGSGGSYNEQFF
>-|TRBV20-1|many|TRBJ2-3
TGCAGTGCTATGGTACCCACACGGGCAGATACGCAGTATTTT
CSAMVPTRADTQYF
>-|TRBV5-1|many|TRBJ1-1
TGCGCCAGCAGCTTGTCTACGAATAGGAACACTGAAGCTTTCTTT
CASSLSTNRNTEAFF
>TRBD2|TRBV20-1|-|TRBJ2-3
TGCAGTGCTAGTCTAGCGGGGGGCACAGATACGCAGTATTTT
CSASLAGGTDTQYF
>TRBD1|TRBV14|many|TRBJ2-5
TGTGCCAGCAGCCAACTGGGACAGGGACAAGAGACCCAGTACTTC
CASSQLGQGQETQYF
>TRBD1|TRBV6-1|many|TRBJ1-5
TGTGCCAGCAGGGGGACGGGACAGCGCAATCAGCCCCAGCATTTT
CASRGTGQRNQPQHF
>-|TRBV14|many|TRBJ2-3
TGTGCCAGCAGCTCCCAAGGACATAGCACAGATACGCAGTATTTT
CASSSQGHSTDTQYF
>-|TRBV10-3|-|TRBJ2-7
TGTGCCGGCGGGGAAGCGTACGAGCAGTACTTC
CAGGEAYEQYF
>-|TRBV5-1|many|TRBJ1-1
TGCGCCAGCAGCTTGCAATCTACTGGACACGCGGAAGCTTTCTTT
CASSLQSTGHAEAFF
>-|TRBV14|once|TRBJ1-1
TGTGCCAGCAGCCAAAGGACATTCGGAGAGGCTTTCTTT
CASSQRTFGEAFF
>TRBD2|TRBV29-1|many|TRBJ2-7
TGCAGCGTTTGGGGAGGGGTCAGCGGGAGCTCCTACGAGCAGTACTTC
CSVWGGVSGSSYEQYF
>-|TRBV20-1|-|TRBJ2-1
TGCAGTGCTAGACAGAGTTACAATGAGCAGTTCTTC
CSARQSYNEQFF
>TRBD1|TRBV5-1|-|TRBJ2-7
TGCGCCAGCAGCCCGGACAGGTATTACTACGAGCAGTACTTC
CASSPDRYYYEQYF
>-|TRBV5-1|many|TRBJ2-3
TGCGCCAGCAGCCGATCTAGCGCAGAGGATACGCAGTATTTT
CASSRSSAEDTQYF
>-|TRBV20-1|many|TRBJ2-3
TGCAGTGCTAGAGGGGCTGAGGGGGGCACAGATACGCAGTATTTT
CSARGAEGGTDTQYF
>-|TRBV5-1|many|TRBJ2-1
TGCGCCAGCAGCTTCATATTCGACAGGGAGGCCTACAATGAGCAGTTCTTC
CASSFIFDREAYNEQFF
>-|TRBV6-5|many|TRBJ1-1
TGTGCCAGCAGACGCGGACGGCCGAACACTGAAGCTTTCTTT
CASRRGRPNTEAFF
>TRBD2|TRBV5-1|many|TRBJ2-7
TGCGCCAGCAGCCCCAGACTAGCGGGGGAACAGGGCGAGCAGTACTTC
CASSPRLAGEQGEQYF
>-|TRBV10-3|medium-sized|TRBJ1-1
TGTGCCATCAGGAAGACAGTGAACACTGAAGCTTTCTTT
CAIRKTVNTEAFF
>-|TRBV11-2|many|TRBJ1-2
TGTGCCAGCAGCCCCAATATGGGGGCTAACTATGGCTACACCTTC
CASSPNMGANYGYTF
>-|TRBV27|many|TRBJ1-1
TGTGCCAGCAGTTTTCGGGGATGGGCGAACACTGAAGCTTTCTTT
CASSFRGWANTEAFF
>TRBD1|TRBV6-6|many|TRBJ2-7
TGTGCCAGCGGACAGGGAGGTTCCTACGAGCAGTACTTC
CASGQGGSYEQYF
>-|TRBV11-2|many|TRBJ2-7
TGTGCCAGCAGCTTAGAAACGACAAGTTTAAAGTACTTC
CASSLETTSLKYF
>-|TRBV29-1|medium-sized|TRBJ2-7
TGCAGCGGGGCAGGGGGAGGTGGCGAGCAGTACTTC
CSGAGGGGEQYF
>-|TRBV12-2|few|TRBJ2-7
TGTGCAAGTCGCTTCCCTCTTGGACAGCCCTACGAGCAGTACTTC
CASRFPLGQPYEQYF
>TRBD1|TRBV5-1|-|TRBJ2-5
TGCGCCAGCAGCTTGGAGGGACAGGGGGCCGGGACCCAGTACTTC
CASSLEGQGAGTQYF
>-|TRBV14|many|TRBJ1-1
TGTGCCAGCAGCCGGAACACTGAAGCTTTCTTT
CASSRNTEAFF
>-|TRBV5-1|-|TRBJ2-4
TGCGCCAGCAGCACGCGGACAGCACAAAACATTCAGTACTTC
CASSTRTAQNIQYF
>TRBD2|TRBV9|many|TRBJ2-1
TGTGCCAGCAGCGTAGAGGTTAGCGGGAGCGAAAAGTTCTACAATGAGCAGTTCTTC
CASSVEVSGSEKFYNEQFF
>-|TRBV10-3|many|TRBJ1-2
TGTGCCCTAGAACAAGAAGGGCTTGGCTATGGCTACACCTTC
CALEQEGLGYGYTF
>-|TRBV12-3/TRBV12-4|many|TRBJ1-2
TGTGCCAGCAGTTCGCCCGGGGACTATGGCTACACCTTC
CASSSPGDYGYTF
>-|TRBV20-1|many|TRBJ2-7
TGCAGTGCCCCGGCAGGGACCCGGGCATACTACGAGCAGTACTTC
CSAPAGTRAYYEQYF
>-|TRBV20-1|-|TRBJ1-4
TGCAGTGCTAGAGCCGCCAGACGGGAGAAAGCGGAAAAACTGTTTTTT
CSARAARREKAEKLFF
>-|TRBV27|few|TRBJ2-4
TGTGCCAGCAGAAATCTAGCCAAAAACATTCAGTACTTC
CASRNLAKNIQYF
>-|TRBV20-1|many|TRBJ2-7
TGCAGTGCCCAAGTAGGGGACTACGAGCAGTACTTC
CSAQVGDYEQYF
>-|TRBV5-1|few|TRBJ2-1
TGCGCCAGCAGCCCCCGAGAGAGCTCCTACAATGAGCAGTTCTTC
CASSPRESSYNEQFF
>TRBD2|TRBV20-1|many|TRBJ2-2
TGCAGTGCTCCACCTAGCGGCCTCCTGGGCGGGGAGCTGTTTTTT
CSAPPSGLLGGELFF
>-|TRBV5-1|many|TRBJ2-3
TGCGCCAGCAGCCCGGGACGCACCACAGATACGCAGTATTTT
CASSPGRTTDTQYF
>-|TRBV20-1|-|TRBJ2-7
TGCAGTGCTAGACCGGGGGCGAGCTCCTACGAGCAGTACTTC
CSARPGASSYEQYF
>-|TRBV3-1|-|TRBJ2-3
TGTGCCAGCAGCCAGCGTAGCACAGATACGCAGTATTTT
CASSQRSTDTQYF
>TRBD1|TRBV5-1|many|TRBJ2-3
TGCGCCAGCAGCTTGAGCACAGGGGGCGCGGCAGATACGCAGTATTTT
CASSLSTGGAADTQYF
>-|TRBV2|many|TRBJ1-6
TGTGCCAGCAGTGAAGAGGGGCACAGCTCACCCCTCCACTTT
CASSEEGHSSPLHF